This T cell receptor (beta chain) was captured by sequencing in a study of molecular identifiers for immune sequencing clone quantification. CDR3 length: 15 residues. Looked up from germline, CDR1 is MGHRA and CDR2 is YSYEKL. On this clonotype itself: This could be a read error, since a much larger clone is one nucleotide away.

Naive CD8 sequencing libraries were generated from 20,000 to 1,000,000 sorted cells, with 10%, 30% or 50% RNA as input. A CD8+CD4-CCR7+CD45RA+ phenotype served as the sorting definition for naive CD8 T cells. Previously published methods and listed TCR primers were used for the bulk TCR libraries. TCRdb redid the calling of the PCR reads with MiXCR, one entry per CDR3 protein. The sample contains 85,000 to 120,000 distinct CDR3 sequences, less than 35% of which appear only once. The clonotype was recovered from a human donor in good health. Some libraries in this study had Jurkat cell RNA spiked in. The chain is built from TRBV4-1 and TRBJ2-7; 8 bases map to TRBD2. The sequencing input was naive CD8+ T cells from blood, with Jurkat cell RNA spiked in. Subset: FACS-sorted CD8+CD4-CCR7+CD45RA+ naive T cells. CDR3 sequence reads: CASSQVGAGGYELYF. Here the CDR3 DNA reads TGCGCCAGCAGCCAAGTGGGGGCGGGGGGATACGAGCTGTACTTC.